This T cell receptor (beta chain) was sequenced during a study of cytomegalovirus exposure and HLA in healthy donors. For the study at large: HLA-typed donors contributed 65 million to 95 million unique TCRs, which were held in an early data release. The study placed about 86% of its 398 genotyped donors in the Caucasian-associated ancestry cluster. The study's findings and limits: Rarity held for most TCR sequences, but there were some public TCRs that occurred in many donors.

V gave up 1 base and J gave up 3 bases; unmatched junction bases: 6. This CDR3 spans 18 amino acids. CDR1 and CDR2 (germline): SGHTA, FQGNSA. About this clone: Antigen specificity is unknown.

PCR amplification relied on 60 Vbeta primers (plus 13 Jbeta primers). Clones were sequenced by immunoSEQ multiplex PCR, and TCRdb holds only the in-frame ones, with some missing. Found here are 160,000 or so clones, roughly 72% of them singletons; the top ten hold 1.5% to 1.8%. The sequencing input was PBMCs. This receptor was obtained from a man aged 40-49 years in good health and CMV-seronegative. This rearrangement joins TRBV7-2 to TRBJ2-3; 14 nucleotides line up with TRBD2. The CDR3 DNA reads TGTGCCAGCAGCTTAGTGGGGACTAGCGGGAGAGGGACAGATACGCAGTATTTT. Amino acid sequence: CASSLVGTSGRGTDTQYF.